This T cell receptor beta chain was sequenced in a study of T cell responses to AZD1222 COVID-19 vaccine. Study summary: Second doses that came at about 4 or about 12 weeks were put together.

Broader study findings: In a largely white British group with more females than males, clonal diversity was possibly underestimated. CD4 TCRs linked to vaccination spanned spike, dominating at 160-218 and 743-854. The repertoires were collected only after the peak T cell response.

V shed 8 bases and J shed 1 base, with 8 bases lying between them. Germline CDR1 LNHDA, CDR2 SQIVND (reference sequence). The CDR3 is 12 amino acids. As regards this clone: The antigen remains undetermined.

Assay: immunoSEQ multiplex PCR; the TCRdb copy retains only in-frame clones and omits some. This sample yields some 120,000 clones, of which around 87% are seen a single time; less than 11% belongs to the top ten. This TCR derives from an adult in good health. The chain joins TRBV19 to TRBJ2-5; unclear D gene. The specimen comprised peripheral blood, sampled on day 0 of AZD1222 vaccination. CDR3 amino acids: CASGQLQETQYF. CDR3 nucleotides: TGTGCCAGTGGGCAGCTCCAAGAGACCCAGTACTTC.